One and the same sample provided the 29 T cell receptor beta chains below, sequenced in a study of memory CD4+ T cells and cytomegalovirus serostatus. Single viable CD3+CD4+CD8-CD45RO+ cells were sorted as the memory CD4+ T cells. The repertoire was sequenced with immunoSEQ multiplex PCR; TCRdb's copy has only in-frame clones and lacks some. Of about 42,000 clones in the sample, roughly 78% were seen once. Sequencing was performed on memory CD4+ T cells from blood. The origin of the receptors is an adult in good health and CMV-seronegative.

The chain employs TRBV7-6 and TRBJ1-5, with 7 bases aligning to TRBD1. Losses at the gene ends were 0 bases for V and 3 bases for J; bases not matched to a gene: 5. Germline CDR1 reads SGHVS; CDR2 reads FNYEAQ. There are 16 residues in the CDR3. CDR3 residues: CASSLAAGTDNQPQHF. The CDR3 nucleotides read TGTGCCAGCAGCTTAGCCGCAGGGACAGACAATCAGCCCCAGCATTTT.

The rearrangement links TRBV14 to TRBJ2-5; tentatively, D is TRBD2 (5 bases). The CDR3 loop spans 14 amino acids. Looked up from germline, CDR1 is SGHDN and CDR2 is FVKESK. Trimming shortened V by 2 bases and J by 4 bases, and 11 bases separated the two germline ends. For the CDR3, the DNA is TGTGCCAGCAGCCAATTTACTGGGAGAGAGACCCAGTACTTC. This encodes CASSQFTGRETQYF. The whole variable domain, remainder taken from reference TRBV14 and TRBJ2-5, is EAGVTQFPSHSVIEKGQTVTLRCDPISGHDNLYWYRRVMGKEIKFLLHFVKESKQDESGMPNNRFLAERTGGTYSTLKVQPAELEDSGVYFCASSQFTGRETQYFGPGTRLLVL.

In its sample, this clone was seen a few times. The gene calls are TRBV7-2 and TRBJ2-5; either TRBD1 or TRBD2 may supply D (7 bases each). The V and J ends lost 5 bases and 1 base respectively, with 14 bases between them. The CDR3 has 15 amino acids. Per germline, CDR1 SGHTA and CDR2 FQGNSA. CDR3 sequence (DNA): TGTGCCAGCAGCCAGCAGGGGGGGGGCCAAGAGACCCAGTACTTC. It codes for CASSQQGGGQETQYF.

This rearrangement joins TRBV4-1 to TRBJ1-3, with D possibly being TRBD1 (5 bases). V shed 5 bases and J shed 2 bases, with 13 bases lying between them. CDR3 size: 15 residues. The germline V gene has CDR1 MGHRA and CDR2 YSYEKL. The CDR3 here is CASSAFGGAGNTIYF. The CDR3, as DNA: TGCGCCAGCAGCGCCTTTGGGGGGGCTGGAAACACCATATATTTT.

The gene calls are TRBV15 and TRBJ2-3; TRBD1 agrees at 11 bases. V shed 5 bases, J shed 0 bases, and the junction held 16 bases outside the gene matches. CDR3 length equals 20 residues. The germline V gene encodes CDR1 LNHNV and CDR2 YYDKDF (reference sequence). Here the CDR3 reads CATSASGTGGVPASTDTQYF. The DNA of the CDR3 is TGTGCCACCAGCGCCTCTGGGACAGGGGGAGTCCCGGCTAGCACAGATACGCAGTATTTT.

This chain uses TRBV29-1 with TRBJ1-1; TRBD1 is a possible D gene (5 bases). CDR1 and CDR2 from the germline V gene are SQVTM and ANQGSEA. V shed 4 bases and J shed 1 base, with 10 bases lying between them. The CDR3 has 13 amino acids. CDR3 protein: CSVAFTGNTEAFF. CDR3 bases: TGCAGCGTTGCCTTTACAGGGAACACTGAAGCTTTCTTT.

This chain connects TRBV9 to TRBJ2-3; 10 nucleotides align to TRBD1. The germline V gene encodes CDR1 SGDLS and CDR2 YYNGEE. The junction had 9 bases not matched to a gene; V was cut back by 4 bases and J by 4 bases. The CDR3 covers 16 residues. CDR3 bases: TGTGCCAGCAGCCCTCGGGACAGGGGAGCAGCAGATACGCAGTATTTT. Its protein is CASSPRDRGAADTQYF.

The chain joins TRBV6-5 to TRBJ1-3, with D maybe TRBD1 (6 bases). The V gene's germline CDR1 is MNHEY and CDR2 SVGAGI. V was pared by 5 bases and J by 4 bases, with 15 bases between. This CDR3 has 15 residues. CDR3 residues: CASSGGTLLGNTIYF. The DNA of the CDR3 is TGTGCCAGCAGTGGAGGGACACTGCTAGGAAACACCATATATTTT.

The V and J genes are TRBV14 and TRBJ2-6; TRBD1 agrees at 7 bases. J gave up 0 bases and V 2 bases, and 1 base lay outside the gene matches. The CDR3 contains 16 residues. The germline V gene encodes CDR1 SGHDN and CDR2 FVKESK. CDR3 loop: CASSQHRGSGANVLTF. CDR3 DNA sequence: TGTGCCAGCAGCCAACACAGGGGCTCTGGGGCCAACGTCCTGACTTTC. Combining the CDR3 with reference TRBV14 and TRBJ2-6 gives the whole variable domain EAGVTQFPSHSVIEKGQTVTLRCDPISGHDNLYWYRRVMGKEIKFLLHFVKESKQDESGMPNNRFLAERTGGTYSTLKVQPAELEDSGVYFCASSQHRGSGANVLTFGAGSRLTVL.

The genes are TRBV5-5 and TRBJ2-7; D call uncertain. Germline V gene sequence: CDR1 SGHKS, CDR2 YYEKEE (reference sequence). This CDR3 comprises 13 residues. V was cut by 0 bases and J by 3 bases, with 7 bases left in between. CDR3 DNA sequence: TGTGCCAGCAGCTTGGATCGTGGCTACGAGCAGTACTTC. Translation gives CASSLDRGYEQYF.

This clone appeared a single time. The CDR3 region is CASSTGRKQGETQYF. The CDR3, as DNA: TGTGCCAGCAGTACCGGACGAAAACAGGGGGAGACCCAGTACTTC. The rearrangement links TRBV7-7 to TRBJ2-5; 7 bases fit TRBD1. Germline CDR1 SSHAT, CDR2 FNYEAQ (reference sequence). The CDR3 spans 15 residues. V trimming: 6 bases; J trimming: 5 bases; junction bases outside the gene matches: 12.

The rearrangement links TRBV5-1 to TRBJ1-5, with a weak D call TRBD1 (6 bases). The germline CDR1 and CDR2 sequences are SGHRS and YFSETQ. The CDR3 totals 14 residues. Trimming stripped 5 bases from V and 7 bases from J, with 16 bases between. CDR3 in DNA: TGCGCCAGCAGTAGGGACACCGGAGGACAGCCCCAGCATTTT. Its translation is CASSRDTGGQPQHF.

In its sample, this clone is medium-sized. The rearrangement links TRBV28 to TRBJ1-6; D possibly corresponds to TRBD1 (6 bases). The CDR3 sequence is 15 residues long. Germline-derived CDR1 and CDR2 are MDHEN and SYDVKM. Trimming removed 7 bases from V and 10 bases from J, with 20 bases in between. CDR3 amino acids: CASTPSDRVQSPLHF. Written as DNA, the CDR3 is TGTGCCAGCACACCATCGGACAGAGTGCAATCACCCCTCCACTTT.

The J gene is TRBJ1-3, the V gene TRBV7-2; TRBD1 is a possible D gene (6 bases). CDR1 SGHTA and CDR2 FQGNSA come from the germline V gene. The CDR3 covers 16 residues. The germline V and J ends were trimmed by 1 base and 4 bases, with 14 bases remaining between them. The CDR3 sequence is CASSLGITGIGNTIYF. In DNA form, the CDR3 reads TGTGCCAGCAGCTTAGGGATCACAGGGATCGGAAACACCATATATTTT.

The chain combines TRBV18 with TRBJ1-5, with D hard to call. The CDR3 totals 13 residues. The V and J ends lost 6 bases and 5 bases respectively, with 11 bases between them. CDR1 and CDR2 from the germline V gene are KGHSH and LQKENI. The CDR3: CASSYTEDQPQHF. Here the CDR3 DNA reads TGTGCCAGCTCTTATACAGAGGATCAGCCCCAGCATTTT.

V usage is TRBV18 and J usage is TRBJ2-5; 7 bases align to TRBD2. Per germline, CDR1 KGHSH and CDR2 LQKENI. Trimming took 3 bases from V and 5 from J; bases not matched to a gene: 9. The CDR3 contains 15 residues. The DNA for the CDR3 is TGTGCCAGCTCACCCGGTGCCAGGGAGGGGGAGACCCAGTACTTC. Encoded protein: CASSPGAREGETQYF.

The J gene is TRBJ1-1, the V gene TRBV12-5; weak D call: TRBD1 (5 bases). The CDR3 runs 13 residues. The V gene's germline CDR1 is LGHNT and CDR2 FRNRAP. V lost 1 base and J 7 bases, leaving 10 bases between the germline ends. CDR3 amino acids: CASGLEAGSEAFF. DNA for the CDR3: TGTGCTAGTGGTTTGGAGGCAGGGAGTGAAGCTTTCTTT.

The rearrangement uses TRBV7-2 and TRBJ1-2; maybe TRBD1 (5 bases). The V and J ends lost 5 bases and 8 bases respectively, with 21 bases between them. This CDR3 comprises 15 residues. Germline values: CDR1 SGHTA, CDR2 FQGNSA. In nucleotides, the CDR3 is TGTGCCAGCAGCCCGAGGGGAACCTATGTCTCCGGCTACACCTTC. It is translated as CASSPRGTYVSGYTF.

This clone showed up just a few times. The rearrangement links TRBV7-2 to TRBJ2-7, with 12 bases matching TRBD1. J gave up 7 bases and V 6 bases, and 10 bases lay outside the gene matches. The CDR3 is made up of 15 amino acids. CDR1 is SGHTA, CDR2 FQGNSA, per germline. Here the CDR3 DNA reads TGTGCCAGCAGACCCGCGGGACAGGGGGCGTGGGAGCAGTACTTC. It yields the protein CASRPAGQGAWEQYF.

V gene TRBV7-3 combines with J gene TRBJ2-3; D tentatively reads TRBD1 or TRBD2 (5 bases each). This CDR3 spans 15 amino acids. V was cut by 5 bases and J by 4 bases, with 16 bases left in between. Germline CDR1 and CDR2: SGHTA and FQGTGA. CDR3 sequence reads: CASSPGTTGADTQYF. Written as DNA, the CDR3 is TGTGCCAGCAGCCCCGGGACCACCGGAGCAGATACGCAGTATTTT.

This chain connects TRBV6-5 to TRBJ2-7; D remains ambiguous. CDR1 is MNHEY and CDR2 is SVGAGI in the germline V gene. The V gene lost 2 bases and the J gene lost 2 bases, with 7 bases spanning the gap. The CDR3 contains 13 residues. CDR3 DNA sequence: TGTGCCAGCAGTTACAGAGCGACCTACGAGCAGTACTTC. Translating it yields CASSYRATYEQYF.

The gene calls are TRBV5-1 and TRBJ2-3; D is unclear. Germline CDR1 reads SGHRS; CDR2 reads YFSETQ. V was shortened by 4 bases and J by 2 bases, with 8 bases between the two germline ends. CDR3 length: 13 residues. In nucleotides, the CDR3 is TGCGCCAGCAGCAGACAATACACAGATACGCAGTATTTT. It translates to CASSRQYTDTQYF. Full variable domain (outside the CDR3, taken from reference TRBV5-1 and TRBJ2-3): KAGVTQTPRYLIKTRGQQVTLSCSPISGHRSVSWYQQTPGQGLQFLFEYFSETQRNKGNFPGRFSGRQFSNSRSEMNVSTLELGDSALYLCASSRQYTDTQYFGPGTRLTVL.

The V call is TRBV5-6, the J call TRBJ1-1, with TRBD1 matching over 8 bases. This CDR3 has 14 residues. J lost 1 base, V lost 6 bases, and 5 bases had no gene match. Germline-derived CDR1 and CDR2 are SGHDT and YYEEEE. CDR3 amino acids: CASTRTGRNTEAFF. Here the CDR3 DNA reads TGTGCCAGCACACGGACAGGGCGGAACACTGAAGCTTTCTTT. The full variable domain, with the rest looked up from reference TRBV5-6 and TRBJ1-1, is DAGVTQSPTHLIKTRGQQVTLRCSPKSGHDTVSWYQQALGQGPQFIFQYYEEEERQRGNFPDRFSGHQFPNYSSELNVNALLLGDSALYLCASTRTGRNTEAFFGQGTRLTVV.

This clone is medium-sized in the sample. The rearrangement joins TRBV19 to TRBJ1-6, with a tentative D call TRBD1 (5 bases). This CDR3 has 15 amino acids. Germline V lookup: CDR1 LNHDA, CDR2 SQIVND (reference sequence). V gave up 3 bases and J gave up 8 bases, with 14 bases separating them. In DNA form, the CDR3 reads TGTGCCAGTAGTATTGATCCAGGGTCCGATTCACCCCTCCACTTT. This encodes CASSIDPGSDSPLHF.

The V call is TRBV5-1, the J call TRBJ2-3, with D possibly TRBD1 on 5 matching bases. V was shortened by 2 bases and J by 2 bases, with 9 bases between the two germline ends. The CDR3 has 14 amino acids. The V gene's germline CDR1 is SGHRS and CDR2 YFSETQ. The CDR3 region has the DNA TGCGCCAGCAGCTTCTCAGGGTACACAGATACGCAGTATTTT. Translation gives CASSFSGYTDTQYF.

This sequence joins TRBV7-9 and TRBJ2-1; 8 nucleotides match TRBD2. Per germline, CDR1 SEHNR and CDR2 FQNEAQ (reference sequence). The CDR3 spans 15 residues. Unmatched junction bases numbered 2, after V lost 2 bases and J lost 2 bases. CDR3 nucleotide sequence: TGTGCCAGCAGCTTACGGGGGGGTGCCTACAATGAGCAGTTCTTC. Residues: CASSLRGGAYNEQFF.

V usage is TRBV28 and J usage is TRBJ2-4; perhaps TRBD2 as D (6 bases). The V end lost 6 bases, the J end lost 15 bases, and 15 bases lay between the germline ends. This CDR3 is 11 amino acids long. The germline V gene encodes CDR1 MDHEN and CDR2 SYDVKM. The CDR3 loop is CASSTGSRGYF. The CDR3 DNA reads TGTGCCAGCAGCACCGGGAGCCGGGGGTACTTC.

The J gene is TRBJ2-7, the V gene TRBV11-1; D is uncertain. Germline V lookup: CDR1 SGHAT, CDR2 FQDESV (reference sequence). The CDR3 is made up of 14 amino acids. V was clipped by 2 bases and J by 0 bases, with 8 bases between them. The DNA of the CDR3 is TGTGCCAGCAGCTTAAACAGTGCCTCCTACGAGCAGTACTTC. Amino acids: CASSLNSASYEQYF.

For this clone: A read error is possible here, since a much larger clone lies one base away. The rearrangement uses TRBV4-3 and TRBJ2-2; 7 bases fit TRBD1. The CDR3 runs to 15 residues. The V and J ends lost 4 bases and 0 bases, in that order; junction bases with no gene match: 2. Germline V CDR1 and CDR2: LGHNA, YSLEER. The CDR3 reads CASSLGTANTGELFF. CDR3 DNA sequence: TGCGCCAGCAGCCTTGGGACAGCGAACACCGGGGAGCTGTTTTTT.